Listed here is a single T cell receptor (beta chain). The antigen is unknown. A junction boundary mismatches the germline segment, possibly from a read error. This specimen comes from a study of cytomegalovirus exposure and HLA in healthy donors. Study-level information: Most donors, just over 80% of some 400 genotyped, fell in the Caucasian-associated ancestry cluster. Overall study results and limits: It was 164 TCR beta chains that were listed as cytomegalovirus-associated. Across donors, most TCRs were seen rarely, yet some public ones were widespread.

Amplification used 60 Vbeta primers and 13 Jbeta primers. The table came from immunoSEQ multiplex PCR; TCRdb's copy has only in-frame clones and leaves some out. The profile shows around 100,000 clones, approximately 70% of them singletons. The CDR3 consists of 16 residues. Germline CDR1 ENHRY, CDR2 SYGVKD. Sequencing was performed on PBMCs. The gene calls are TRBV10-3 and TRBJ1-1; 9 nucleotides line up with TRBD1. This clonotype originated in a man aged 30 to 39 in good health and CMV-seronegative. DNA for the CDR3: TGTGCCCTCAGTGGGGGTTGGGACAGGGCCAACACTGAAGCTTTCTTT. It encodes CALSGGWDRANTEAFF.